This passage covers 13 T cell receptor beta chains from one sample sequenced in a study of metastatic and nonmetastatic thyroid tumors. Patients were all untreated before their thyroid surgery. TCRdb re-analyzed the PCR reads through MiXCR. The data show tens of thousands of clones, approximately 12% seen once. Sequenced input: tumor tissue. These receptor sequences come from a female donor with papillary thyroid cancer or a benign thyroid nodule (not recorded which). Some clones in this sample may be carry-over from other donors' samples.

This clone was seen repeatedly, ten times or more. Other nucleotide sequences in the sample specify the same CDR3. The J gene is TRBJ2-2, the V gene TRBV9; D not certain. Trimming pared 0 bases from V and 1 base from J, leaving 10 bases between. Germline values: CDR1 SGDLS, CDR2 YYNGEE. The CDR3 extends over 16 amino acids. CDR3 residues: CASSVGVGMNTGELFF. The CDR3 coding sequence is TGTGCCAGCAGCGTAGGGGTGGGGATGAACACCGGGGAGCTGTTTTTT.

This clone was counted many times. The CDR3 protein is CASKRGQRRPPEAFF. The CDR3 bases are TGCGCCAGCAAACGGGGCCAAAGGAGACCCCCTGAAGCTTTCTTT. V gene TRBV10-2 combines with J gene TRBJ1-1; TRBD1 is a possible D gene (5 bases). CDR3 size: 15 residues. The ends were cut back, 7 bases at V and 6 bases at J, with 21 bases in the middle. Germline V gene data show CDR1 as WSHSY and CDR2 as SAAADI.

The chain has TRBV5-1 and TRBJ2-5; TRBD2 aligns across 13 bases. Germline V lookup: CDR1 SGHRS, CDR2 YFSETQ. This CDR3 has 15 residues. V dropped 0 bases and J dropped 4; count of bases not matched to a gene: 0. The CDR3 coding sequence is TGCGCCAGCAGCTTGGGGACTAGCGGGGGAGAGACCCAGTACTTC. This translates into CASSLGTSGGETQYF.

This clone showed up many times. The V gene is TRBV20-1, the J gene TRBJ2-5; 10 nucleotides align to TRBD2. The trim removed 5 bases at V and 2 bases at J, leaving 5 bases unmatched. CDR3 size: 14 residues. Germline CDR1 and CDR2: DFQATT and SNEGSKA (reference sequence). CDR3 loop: CSAQLAGLQETQYF. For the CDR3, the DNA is TGCAGTGCTCAACTAGCGGGATTGCAAGAGACCCAGTACTTC.

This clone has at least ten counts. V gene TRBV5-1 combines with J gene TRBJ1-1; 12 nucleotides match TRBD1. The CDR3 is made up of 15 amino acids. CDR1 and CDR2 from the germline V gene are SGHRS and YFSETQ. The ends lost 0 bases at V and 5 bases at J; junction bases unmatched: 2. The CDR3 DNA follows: TGCGCCAGCAGCTTGGGGGACAGGGGGCGAACTGAAGCTTTCTTT. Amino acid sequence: CASSLGDRGRTEAFF.

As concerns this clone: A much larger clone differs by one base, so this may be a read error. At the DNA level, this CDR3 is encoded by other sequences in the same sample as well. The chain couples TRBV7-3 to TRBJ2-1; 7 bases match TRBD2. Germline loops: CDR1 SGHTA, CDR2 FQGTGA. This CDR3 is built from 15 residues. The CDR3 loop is CASSQWDYQNNEQFF. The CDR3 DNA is TGTGCCAGCAGCCAATGGGACTATCAGAACAACGAGCAGTTCTTC.

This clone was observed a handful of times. CDR3 coding DNA: TGTGCCAGCAGCTTTAGCGGCAATGAGCAGTTCTTC. Residues: CASSFSGNEQFF. The chain has TRBV7-4 and TRBJ2-1; D possibly corresponds to TRBD2 (6 bases). Looked up from germline, CDR1 is SGHVT and CDR2 is SQSDAQ. The CDR3 totals 12 residues. V lost 3 bases, J lost 6 bases, and 6 bases lay in between.

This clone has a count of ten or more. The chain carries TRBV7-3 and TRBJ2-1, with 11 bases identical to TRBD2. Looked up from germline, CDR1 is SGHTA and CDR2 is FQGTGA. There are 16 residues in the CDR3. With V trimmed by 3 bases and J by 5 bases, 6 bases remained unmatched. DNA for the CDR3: TGTGCCAGCAGCTTGGGACTTAGCGGGAGGGACAATGAGCAGTTCTTC. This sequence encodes CASSLGLSGRDNEQFF.

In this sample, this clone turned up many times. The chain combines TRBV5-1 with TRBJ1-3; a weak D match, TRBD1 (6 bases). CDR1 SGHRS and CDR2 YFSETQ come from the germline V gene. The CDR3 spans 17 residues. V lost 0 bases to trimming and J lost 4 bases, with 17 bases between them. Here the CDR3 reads CASSLVVGGPGGNTIYF. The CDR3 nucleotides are TGCGCCAGCAGCTTGGTTGTAGGGGGGCCTGGCGGAAACACCATATATTTT.

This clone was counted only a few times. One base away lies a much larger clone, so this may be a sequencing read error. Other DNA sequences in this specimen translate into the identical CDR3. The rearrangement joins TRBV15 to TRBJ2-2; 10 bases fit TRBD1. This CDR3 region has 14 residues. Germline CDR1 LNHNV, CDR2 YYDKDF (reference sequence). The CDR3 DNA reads TGTGCCACCAAAACGACAGGGGGCACCGGTGAGCTGTTTTTT. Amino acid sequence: CATKTTGGTGELFF.

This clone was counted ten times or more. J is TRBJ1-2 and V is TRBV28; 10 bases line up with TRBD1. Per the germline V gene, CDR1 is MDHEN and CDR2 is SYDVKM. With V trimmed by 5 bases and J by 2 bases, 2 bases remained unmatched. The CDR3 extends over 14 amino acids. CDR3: CASSRTGGNYGYTF. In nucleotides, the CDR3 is TGTGCCAGCAGTAGGACAGGGGGGAACTATGGCTACACCTTC.

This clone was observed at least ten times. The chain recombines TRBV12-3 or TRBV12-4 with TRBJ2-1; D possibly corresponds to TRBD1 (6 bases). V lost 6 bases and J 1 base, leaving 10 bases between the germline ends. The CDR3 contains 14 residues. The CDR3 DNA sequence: TGTGCCAGCAGCCGGACAGCGTCCTACAATGAGCAGTTCTTC. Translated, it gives CASSRTASYNEQFF.

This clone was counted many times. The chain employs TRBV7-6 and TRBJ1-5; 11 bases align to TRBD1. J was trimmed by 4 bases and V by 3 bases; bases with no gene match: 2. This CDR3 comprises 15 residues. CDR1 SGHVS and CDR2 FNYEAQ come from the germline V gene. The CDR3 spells CASSLGTGGNQPQHF. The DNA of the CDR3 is TGTGCCAGCAGCTTGGGGACAGGGGGGAATCAGCCCCAGCATTTT.